The present entry profiles one T cell receptor beta chain with its context. The data originate from a study of control samples from healthy donors and cancer patients. TCRdb's copy holds only in-frame clones and misses some; the assay was immunoSEQ multiplex PCR. The sample contains some 120,000 clones, just under 95% of which appear only once. CDR3 length equals 16 residues. From germline, CDR1 is SEHNR and CDR2 FQNEAQ (reference sequence). V lost 3 bases to trimming and J lost 8 bases, with 22 bases between them. V usage is TRBV7-9 and J usage is TRBJ1-2; D not resolved. Sequencing was done on a sample of blood. This receptor was identified in a young man in good health. CDR3 sequence: CASSFVFSTPETGYTF. As DNA, the CDR3 is TGTGCCAGCAGCTTCGTTTTTTCAACGCCGGAGACAGGCTACACCTTC.